The rows below give T cell receptor beta chains drawn from one sample of a study of T-cell memory formation after mild COVID-19. TCRdb ran MiXCR on the 5' RACE reads and lists one entry per CDR3 protein. The data contain roughly 310,000 distinct CDR3 sequences, approximately 16% of them singletons. Sequenced material: PBMCs or a T cell subset sorted from them (not recorded which). These receptors originate from a man younger than 35 who had mild COVID-19 (a few samples of this study predate the infection). Cell type and time point are not known. The CDR3 runs from the conserved cysteine through the conserved F or W. D genes are given only for firm matches. Clone size, where shown, is once, few, many, or a class for clones that have expanded.

NA	NA	TRBJ2-1	TRBV7-3	CASSQDSSRDEQFF	TGTGCCAGCAGCCAGGACTCAAGTCGGGATGAGCAGTTCTTC
TRBD1	NA	TRBJ2-1	TRBV27	CASSLSTGTFEQFF	TGTGCCAGCAGTTTATCGACAGGGACATTTGAGCAGTTCTTC
TRBD2	few	TRBJ2-2	TRBV5-1	CASSPGLAGAGELFF	TGCGCCAGCAGCCCGGGACTAGCGGGTGCCGGGGAGCTGTTTTTT
NA	few	TRBJ1-4	TRBV20-1	CSARDLAGQGEKLFF	TGCAGTGCTAGAGATCTTGCAGGGCAGGGGGAAAAACTGTTTTTT
NA	few	TRBJ2-1	TRBV4-3	CASSQDQGALSYNEQFF	TGCGCCAGCAGCCAAGATCAGGGCGCCTTGTCCTACAATGAGCAGTTCTTC
NA	NA	TRBJ2-3	TRBV5-1	CASSKVGGPSTDTQYF	TGCGCCAGCAGCAAAGTGGGGGGGCCGAGCACAGATACGCAGTATTTT
NA	NA	TRBJ2-3	TRBV6-5	CASSYDGINTQYF	TGTGCCAGCAGTTACGACGGGATTAATACGCAGTATTTT
NA	many	TRBJ2-7	TRBV5-1	CASGVYEQYF	TGCGCCAGCGGAGTATACGAGCAGTACTTC
NA	few	TRBJ2-1	TRBV7-2	CASSFGQPNEQFF	TGTGCCAGCAGCTTCGGACAGCCCAATGAGCAGTTCTTC
NA	many	TRBJ1-1	TRBV4-2	CASSPPLNTEAFF	TGTGCCAGCAGCCCCCCGTTGAACACTGAAGCTTTCTTT
NA	few	TRBJ2-1	TRBV24-1	CATSDSGTPLLAYNEQFF	TGTGCCACCAGTGATTCCGGGACACCACTTTTAGCCTACAATGAGCAGTTCTTC
TRBD1	many	TRBJ1-5	TRBV24-1	CATSHRDREGTQHF	TGTGCCACCAGCCACCGGGACAGGGAGGGAACCCAGCATTTT
NA	NA	TRBJ2-5	TRBV7-2	CASSLMGLDQETQYF	TGTGCCAGCAGCTTAATGGGACTCGACCAAGAGACCCAGTACTTC
NA	NA	TRBJ2-3	TRBV7-2	CASSFIAGTDTQYF	TGTGCCAGCAGCTTCATAGCAGGGACAGATACGCAGTATTTT
NA	NA	TRBJ2-6	TRBV6-6	CASSYAGVGANVLTF	TGTGCCAGCAGTTACGCCGGTGTAGGGGCCAACGTCCTGACTTTC
NA	NA	TRBJ1-5	TRBV12-3/TRBV12-4	CASSSRPGGGNQPQHF	TGTGCCAGCAGTTCACGTCCGGGGGGAGGCAATCAGCCCCAGCATTTT
TRBD2	NA	TRBJ2-1	TRBV20-1	CSARWFGGETYNEQFF	TGCAGTGCTAGGTGGTTTGGGGGGGAGACCTACAATGAGCAGTTCTTC
NA	few	TRBJ1-4	TRBV21-1	CASSLRWGGDPPEPNEKLFF	TGTGCCAGCAGCCTTCGCTGGGGAGGGGACCCTCCCGAGCCTAATGAAAAACTGTTTTTT
TRBD1	NA	TRBJ2-3	TRBV12-3/TRBV12-4	CASSLPPGQGAWDTQYF	TGTGCCAGCAGTTTACCTCCGGGACAGGGGGCGTGGGATACGCAGTATTTT
TRBD1	many	TRBJ2-2	TRBV12-3/TRBV12-4	CASKVLGGANTGELFF	TGTGCCAGCAAGGTGCTAGGGGGCGCGAACACCGGGGAGCTGTTTTTT
TRBD2	few	TRBJ2-7	TRBV3-1	CASSTGTSGSYEQYF	TGTGCCAGCAGCACCGGGACTAGCGGCTCCTACGAGCAGTACTTC
NA	many	TRBJ2-2	TRBV6-4	CASSDSGENTGELFF	TGTGCCAGCAGTGACTCAGGGGAGAACACCGGGGAGCTGTTTTTT
NA	many	TRBJ2-3	TRBV12-3/TRBV12-4	CASSLIASTDTQYF	TGTGCCAGCAGTTTGATAGCTAGCACAGATACGCAGTATTTT
TRBD2	NA	TRBJ2-5	TRBV3-1	CASSVYGGARETQYF	TGTGCCAGCAGCGTCTACGGGGGGGCACGGGAGACCCAGTACTTC
NA	NA	TRBJ1-5	TRBV7-2	CASSSQGNSNQPQHF	TGTGCCAGCAGCTCACAGGGTAATAGCAATCAGCCCCAGCATTTT
NA	NA	TRBJ2-1	TRBV24-1	CATSDLGVRVNEQFF	TGTGCCACCAGTGATTTAGGTGTCAGGGTGAATGAGCAGTTCTTC
TRBD2	NA	TRBJ2-1	TRBV5-1	CASSLQASGGEEQFF	TGCGCCAGCAGCTTGCAGGCTAGCGGGGGGGAGGAGCAGTTCTTC
TRBD1	many	TRBJ1-4	TRBV28	CATQGANEKLFF	TGTGCCACACAGGGGGCGAATGAAAAACTGTTTTTT
NA	many	TRBJ2-1	TRBV7-8	CASSLGLGEYRGEQFF	TGTGCCAGCAGCTTAGGCTTGGGGGAATACCGGGGTGAGCAGTTCTTC
NA	NA	TRBJ2-2	TRBV7-8	CASRPRRVAGELFF	TGTGCCAGCAGACCCCGCAGGGTTGCCGGGGAGCTGTTTTTT
TRBD1	NA	TRBJ1-6	TRBV9	CASSVEGGNSPLHF	TGTGCCAGCAGCGTAGAAGGGGGCAATTCACCCCTCCACTTT
NA	NA	TRBJ2-3	TRBV9	CASSVGGFSAHTDTQYF	TGTGCCAGCAGCGTAGGGGGTTTTAGCGCTCACACAGATACGCAGTATTTT
NA	NA	TRBJ2-1	TRBV7-3	CASSLMGEGQFF	TGTGCCAGCAGCTTAATGGGGGAAGGGCAGTTCTTC
TRBD1	many	TRBJ2-2	TRBV5-1	CASSTSTGSTGELFF	TGCGCCAGCAGCACCTCGACAGGGAGCACCGGGGAGCTGTTTTTT
NA	few	TRBJ2-5	TRBV7-3	CASSLAVGSQETQYF	TGTGCCAGCAGCTTAGCCGTGGGGTCCCAAGAGACCCAGTACTTC
NA	NA	TRBJ1-5	TRBV7-8	CASSLDRYQPQHF	TGTGCCAGCAGCTTAGACCGATATCAGCCCCAGCATTTT
NA	NA	TRBJ1-3	TRBV4-1	CASSQEVRLGGNTLYF	TGCGCCAGCAGCCAAGAGGTCCGTCTGGGAGGAAACACCTTATATTTT
TRBD2	NA	TRBJ2-5	TRBV5-1	CASSAGLADYQETQYF	TGCGCCAGCAGCGCCGGACTAGCGGATTACCAAGAGACCCAGTACTTC
NA	few	TRBJ2-2	TRBV20-1	CSARDLFSIGELFF	TGCAGTGCTAGAGATCTATTTTCCATCGGGGAGCTGTTTTTT
NA	few	TRBJ1-2	TRBV10-3	CAISESNLGRSTNYGYTF	TGTGCCATCAGTGAGTCTAATTTGGGGCGGTCGACTAACTATGGCTACACCTTC
NA	NA	TRBJ2-3	TRBV4-3	CASSQQPSPVPDTQYF	TGCGCCAGCAGCCAACAGCCTAGCCCAGTCCCAGATACGCAGTATTTT
NA	NA	TRBJ1-3	TRBV20-1	CSARSPGGADTIYF	TGCAGTGCTAGATCTCCGGGGGGCGCGGACACCATATATTTT
TRBD1	many	TRBJ2-4	TRBV27	CASSLGGQKNIQYF	TGTGCCAGCAGTTTAGGGGGACAGAAAAACATTCAGTACTTC
TRBD1	few	TRBJ2-3	TRBV11-3	CASSKQGIGPDTQYF	TGTGCCAGCAGCAAACAGGGGATTGGGCCAGATACGCAGTATTTT
NA	NA	TRBJ2-7	TRBV19	CASSEQSISEQYF	TGTGCCAGTAGTGAACAGAGTATCTCCGAGCAGTACTTC
NA	NA	TRBJ1-2	TRBV20-1	CSANGAYGYTF	TGCAGTGCTAACGGGGCTTATGGCTACACCTTC
NA	NA	TRBJ2-1	TRBV6-2/TRBV6-3	CASTKPYTRGPHEQFF	TGTGCCAGCACCAAGCCTTATACTCGGGGGCCCCATGAGCAGTTCTTC
TRBD1	NA	TRBJ1-2	TRBV6-5	CASSYWTGGGSGYTF	TGTGCCAGCAGTTATTGGACAGGGGGAGGGTCTGGCTACACCTTC
NA	NA	TRBJ2-3	TRBV7-3	CASSLSRGDTQYF	TGTGCCAGCAGCTTAAGTAGGGGCGATACGCAGTATTTT
TRBD1	few	TRBJ1-6	TRBV15	CATSRFSGTGNSPLHF	TGTGCCACCAGCAGATTTTCCGGGACAGGGAATTCACCCCTCCACTTT
NA	NA	TRBJ2-1	TRBV3-1	CASSQVMLGGYNEQFF	TGTGCCAGCAGCCAAGTTATGTTGGGGGGCTACAATGAGCAGTTCTTC
TRBD1	many	TRBJ1-1	TRBV6-5	CASSIRDRDTEAFF	TGTGCCAGCAGTATCCGGGACAGAGACACTGAAGCTTTCTTT
TRBD2	NA	TRBJ2-3	TRBV12-3/TRBV12-4	CASSLTGGRQYF	TGTGCCAGCAGTTTAACGGGGGGAAGGCAGTATTTT